These 24 T cell receptor beta chains originate from one sample sequenced in a study of sequential checkpoint blockade in melanoma. Documented treatment: randomized to nivolumab then ipilimumab (arm A) or the reverse (arm B). Assay: immunoSEQ multiplex PCR; the TCRdb copy retains only in-frame clones and omits some. Of fewer than 25,000 clones listed, 75% to 90% were seen once; the top ten hold around 30%. This material consisted of CD8+ T cells sorted from blood (inferred from file names), taken from a patient given nivolumab and ipilimumab in sequence. These receptors originate from a human donor with melanoma.

The chain carries TRBV11-2 and TRBJ1-2; D is unresolved. The CDR3 spans 12 residues. Trimming removed 0 bases at V and 4 bases at J, with 3 bases between. Germline CDR1 reads SGHAT; CDR2 reads FQNNGV. CDR3 DNA: TGTGCCAGCAGCTTAGATCTCTATGGCTACACCTTC. Amino acids: CASSLDLYGYTF.

The J gene is TRBJ2-7, the V gene TRBV7-2; unclear D gene. There are 14 residues in the CDR3. Trimming stripped 6 bases from V and 1 base from J, with 13 bases between. Per the germline V gene, CDR1 is SGHTA and CDR2 is FQGNSA. DNA for the CDR3: TGTGCCAGCAGTCCCCGACCGGAGTCCTACGAGCAGTACTTC. Protein: CASSPRPESYEQYF.

The chain employs TRBV7-2 and TRBJ2-7; tentatively, D is TRBD2 (6 bases). This CDR3 has 16 residues. Trimming removed 8 bases from V and 3 bases from J, with 23 bases in between. Germline V gene sequence: CDR1 SGHTA, CDR2 FQGNSA. In DNA, the CDR3 is TGTGCCAGCGGATGGGGGTTGGGTAGCGGAATCTACGAGCAGTACTTC. Protein product: CASGWGLGSGIYEQYF.

This sequence joins TRBV4-3 and TRBJ2-2; TRBD2 agrees at 9 bases. The CDR3 consists of 14 residues. With 8 bases clipped from V and 7 bases from J, the junction kept 8 bases outside the gene matches. Germline values: CDR1 LGHNA, CDR2 YSLEER. This CDR3 reads CASSSGGYGGELFF. CDR3 DNA: TGCGCCAGCTCAAGCGGGGGGTACGGCGGGGAGCTGTTTTTT.

This chain joins TRBV10-3 and TRBJ2-3; D is undetermined. Germline V lookup: CDR1 ENHRY, CDR2 SYGVKD. The V end lost 3 bases, the J end lost 0 bases, and 7 bases lay between the germline ends. The CDR3 has 14 residues. In nucleotides, the CDR3 is TGTGCCATCAGTGAAGTGGGCAGCACAGATACGCAGTATTTT. Translation: CAISEVGSTDTQYF.

The chain combines TRBV19 with TRBJ1-2, with TRBD1 identical over 8 bases. In germline, CDR1 is LNHDA, CDR2 SQIVND (reference sequence). The CDR3 consists of 14 residues. With 5 bases clipped from V and 2 bases from J, the junction kept 4 bases outside the gene matches. CDR3 coding DNA: TGTGCCAGTAGTTGGGCAGGGGGCAACTATGGCTACACCTTC. Translated, it gives CASSWAGGNYGYTF. Combining the CDR3 with reference TRBV19 and TRBJ1-2 gives the whole variable domain DGGITQSPKYLFRKEGQNVTLSCEQNLNHDAMYWYRQDPGQGLRLIYYSQIVNDFQKGDIAEGYSVSREKKESFPLTVTSAQKNPTAFYLCASSWAGGNYGYTFGSGTRLTVV.

This chain uses TRBV23-1 with TRBJ1-2, with 8 bases matching TRBD1. TRBV23-1 counts as an open reading frame of uncertain function. The CDR3 has 16 amino acids. J lost 6 bases, V lost 0 bases, and 9 bases had no gene match. The CDR3 is CASSQSVGRGRDGYTF. CDR3 DNA: TGCGCCAGCAGTCAATCCGTTGGCAGGGGGCGCGATGGCTACACCTTC.

A few counts support this clone. This chain joins TRBV4-3 and TRBJ2-7, with 8 bases matching TRBD2. The J segment lost 6 bases and the V segment lost 0 bases, leaving 10 bases of the junction unmatched. This CDR3 comprises 16 residues. Germline V CDR1 and CDR2: LGHNA, YSLEER. The CDR3: CASSQEIGLATLEQYF. The CDR3 bases are TGCGCCAGCAGCCAAGAAATCGGACTAGCCACCCTCGAGCAGTACTTC.

This clone was counted a single time. The V and J genes are TRBV10-2 and TRBJ2-2, with D perhaps TRBD1 (7 bases). From germline, CDR1 is WSHSY and CDR2 SAAADI. The CDR3 is 15 residues long. V gave up 5 bases and J gave up 5 bases, with 15 bases separating them. The CDR3 nucleotides are TGCGCCAGCAGTCCTAAGACAGGGAGGACCGGGGAGCTGTTTTTT. It yields the protein CASSPKTGRTGELFF.

The rearrangement joins TRBV9 to TRBJ2-1; TRBD2 is a possible D gene (5 bases). This CDR3 has 16 amino acids. Per the germline V gene, CDR1 is SGDLS and CDR2 is YYNGEE. V gave up 0 bases and J gave up 0 bases, with 10 bases separating them. The CDR3 loop reads CASSVELAVSYNEQFF. DNA for the CDR3: TGTGCCAGCAGCGTAGAGCTAGCAGTCTCCTACAATGAGCAGTTCTTC.

The chain uses TRBV28 and TRBJ2-7; 7 bases align to TRBD1. Germline assignment: CDR1 MDHEN and CDR2 SYDVKM. Losses at the gene ends were 1 base for V and 6 bases for J; bases not matched to a gene: 0. The CDR3 is 12 residues long. Written as DNA, the CDR3 is TGTGCCAGCAGTTTATACAGGGGCGAGCAGTACTTC. It codes for CASSLYRGEQYF.

This rearrangement joins TRBV7-2 to TRBJ2-7; 7 bases align to TRBD2. Trimming cost V 1 base and J 2 bases; bases outside gene matches: 5. The CDR3 sequence is 15 residues long. Germline values: CDR1 SGHTA, CDR2 FQGNSA. CDR3 residues: CASSLDSGGPYEQYF. CDR3 in DNA: TGTGCCAGCAGCTTAGATTCGGGAGGTCCCTACGAGCAGTACTTC.

In its sample, this clone was seen a few times. This chain joins TRBV13 and TRBJ2-7; TRBD1 might be the D (6 bases). The CDR3 extends over 16 amino acids. Deletions cut 5 bases from V and 2 bases from J, with 19 bases between. Germline values: CDR1 PRHDT, CDR2 FYEKMQ (reference sequence). CDR3 amino acids: CASSPLGQLLPYEQYF. In DNA, the CDR3 is TGTGCCAGCAGCCCCTTAGGACAGTTACTCCCCTACGAGCAGTACTTC.

As to this clone: Other DNA sequences of this sample code for an identical CDR3. The V call is TRBV5-4, the J call TRBJ2-7; maybe TRBD2 (6 bases). Germline V gene data show CDR1 as SGHNT and CDR2 as YYREEE (reference sequence). Between the trimmed V and J ends, which lost 6 bases and 5 bases, there was a span of 18 bases. There are 14 residues in the CDR3. CDR3 sequence (DNA): TGTGCCAGCATCCGAAGACCTAGGAGGGACGAGCAGTACTTC. The encoded protein is CASIRRPRRDEQYF. Together with reference TRBV5-4 and TRBJ2-7, the CDR3 gives the full variable domain: ETGVTQSPTHLIKTRGQQVTLRCSSQSGHNTVSWYQQALGQGPQFIFQYYREEENGRGNFPPRFSGLQFPNYSSELNVNALELDDSALYLCASIRRPRRDEQYFGPGTRLTVT.

The V call is TRBV27, the J call TRBJ2-3; D is ambiguous. The CDR3 covers 11 residues. Germline CDR1 reads MNHEY; CDR2 reads SMNVEV (reference sequence). V lost 6 bases and J 8 bases, leaving 9 bases between the germline ends. The CDR3 region is CASRSQVTQYF. The CDR3 coding sequence is TGTGCCAGCAGGTCTCAGGTTACGCAGTATTTT.

Only a few counts were recorded for this clone. The rearrangement joins TRBV27 to TRBJ1-5; D may be TRBD1 (6 bases). The germline V gene has CDR1 MNHEY and CDR2 SMNVEV (reference sequence). The CDR3 spans 15 residues. Trimming took 3 bases from V and 5 from J, leaving 14 bases between them. CDR3 sequence: CASSLGTRGDQPQHF. CDR3 DNA: TGTGCCAGCAGTTTGGGGACAAGGGGTGATCAGCCCCAGCATTTT.

The count of this clone is one. The rearrangement uses TRBV5-4 and TRBJ1-3, with D perhaps TRBD1 (6 bases). Trimming took 7 bases from V and 0 from J, leaving 23 bases between them. CDR1 SGHNT and CDR2 YYREEE come from the germline V gene (reference sequence). The CDR3 length is 18 residues. DNA of the CDR3: TGTGCCAGCTCCCGGACAGCGACCTCTTTAATCTCTGGAAACACCATATATTTT. It codes for CASSRTATSLISGNTIYF.

The chain couples TRBV5-1 to TRBJ2-2, with 8 bases aligning to TRBD2. Germline CDR1 SGHRS, CDR2 YFSETQ. This CDR3 has 16 amino acids. The junction had 6 bases not matched to a gene; V was cut back by 0 bases and J by 5 bases. CDR3 loop: CASSLDLLAETGELFF. The DNA for the CDR3 is TGCGCCAGCAGCTTGGATCTACTAGCGGAAACCGGGGAGCTGTTTTTT.

V gene TRBV4-3 combines with J gene TRBJ2-2; 9 nucleotides agree with TRBD2. The CDR3 has 17 residues. In germline, CDR1 is LGHNA, CDR2 YSLEER. Unmatched junction bases numbered 6, after V lost 0 bases and J lost 4 bases. For the CDR3, the DNA is TGCGCCAGCAGCCAAGACCCTAGCGGGGTGAGCACCGGGGAGCTGTTTTTT. It codes for CASSQDPSGVSTGELFF.

The genes are TRBV27 and TRBJ2-2, with 7 positions matching TRBD1. Germline CDR1 reads MNHEY; CDR2 reads SMNVEV (reference sequence). The ends lost 3 bases at V and 5 bases at J; junction bases unmatched: 9. This CDR3 has 16 amino acids. CDR3 loop: CASSLIDRVYTGELFF. The CDR3 coding sequence is TGTGCCAGCAGTTTGATCGACAGGGTATATACCGGGGAGCTGTTTTTT.

The chain uses TRBV7-9 and TRBJ1-1; D is uncertain. The germline V gene encodes CDR1 SEHNR and CDR2 FQNEAQ (reference sequence). V lost 3 bases to trimming and J lost 4 bases, with 21 bases between them. CDR3 size: 17 residues. For the CDR3, the DNA is TGTGCCAGCAGCTTGCCCGAATCTAAAACTCTTAGCACTGAAGCTTTCTTT. This encodes CASSLPESKTLSTEAFF.

The V gene is TRBV6-4, the J gene TRBJ2-7; TRBD2 agrees at 10 bases. The CDR3 is 15 amino acids. V lost 6 bases, J lost 7 bases, and 12 bases stayed unmatched. Germline-derived CDR1 and CDR2 are MRHNA and SNTAGT. This CDR3 reads CASRLAGAYGWEQYF. CDR3 nucleotide sequence: TGTGCCAGCAGGCTAGCGGGGGCTTACGGATGGGAGCAGTACTTC.

This chain joins TRBV19 and TRBJ2-7; 9 nucleotides align to TRBD1. The V segment lost 10 bases and the J segment 0 bases; nucleotides outside the gene matches: 10. The CDR3 contains 15 residues. Germline lookup yields CDR1 LNHDA and CDR2 SQIVND (reference sequence). The CDR3 nucleotides are TGTGCCACCTCGGAGGGGACAGGGAGCTCCTACGAGCAGTACTTC. Translation gives CATSEGTGSSYEQYF.

The rearrangement uses TRBV5-1 and TRBJ1-1; the match to TRBD1 covers 7 bases. The CDR3 spans 15 residues. CDR1 is SGHRS, CDR2 YFSETQ, per germline. After removal of 1 base from V and 4 bases from J, the junction contained 7 bases not matched to a gene. The CDR3 DNA reads as TGCGCCAGCAGCTTGAGGAGGGGGCGCGGCACTGAAGCTTTCTTT. The encoded protein is CASSLRRGRGTEAFF.